These T cell receptor beta chains were read from a single sample in a study of T cell responses to AZD1222 COVID-19 vaccine. TCRdb keeps only in-frame clones here, not all; method: immunoSEQ multiplex PCR. The top ten clones hold about 2.6% of a sample with roughly 120,000 clones, just under 95% of them seen once. Sample: peripheral blood, taken 28 days after the second AZD1222 dose. These receptors all stem from an adult who received the AZD1222 COVID-19 vaccine. Each CDR3 is given with its conserved first and last residue. The D gene is left open where the match is weak. A clone size is listed for some rows: how often the clone was seen (once, few, many), or a class if it is expanded.

CDR3nt: TGTGCCAGCAGCAGGACTTTAAACACTGAAGCTTTCTTT
CDR3aa: CASSRTLNTEAFF
v_gene: TRBV7-9
j_gene: TRBJ1-1
abundance: once
d_gene: .

CDR3nt: TGTGCCTGGAGTGCCGAAACTGCGAACACCGGGGAGCTGTTTTTT
CDR3aa: CAWSAETANTGELFF
v_gene: TRBV30
j_gene: TRBJ2-2
abundance: .
d_gene: .

CDR3nt: TGTGCCAGCAGCCCCGATCTGAACACTGAAGCTTTCTTT
CDR3aa: CASSPDLNTEAFF
v_gene: TRBV12-3/TRBV12-4
j_gene: TRBJ1-1
abundance: .
d_gene: .

CDR3nt: TGTGCCACCGGGGTCCGGCAGGGAGTGACGACCGGGGAGCTGTTTTTT
CDR3aa: CATGVRQGVTTGELFF
v_gene: TRBV19
j_gene: TRBJ2-2
abundance: .
d_gene: .

CDR3nt: TGTGCCAGCAGTGAAATTAGTACCGGGGAGCTGTTTTTT
CDR3aa: CASSEISTGELFF
v_gene: TRBV2
j_gene: TRBJ2-2
abundance: once
d_gene: .

CDR3nt: TGTGCCAGCAGCTTACAGGGTACCGGGGAGCTGTTTTTT
CDR3aa: CASSLQGTGELFF
v_gene: TRBV3-1/TRBV3-2
j_gene: TRBJ2-2
abundance: .
d_gene: .

CDR3nt: TGCGCCAGCAATCGAGGGTACGAGCAGTACTTC
CDR3aa: CASNRGYEQYF
v_gene: TRBV4-3
j_gene: TRBJ2-7
abundance: .
d_gene: .

CDR3nt: TGCGCCAGCAGCTTAGAGGGGTCCGATCAGCCCCAGCATTTT
CDR3aa: CASSLEGSDQPQHF
v_gene: TRBV5-1
j_gene: TRBJ1-5
abundance: .
d_gene: .

CDR3nt: TGTGCCAGCAGTTTACTGGGTCCCACCTACAATGAGCAGTTCTTC
CDR3aa: CASSLLGPTYNEQFF
v_gene: TRBV28
j_gene: TRBJ2-1
abundance: .
d_gene: .

CDR3nt: TGTGCCAGCAGCTTAGATAGTGGGGGGAACACTGAAGCTTTCTTT
CDR3aa: CASSLDSGGNTEAFF
v_gene: TRBV7-9
j_gene: TRBJ1-1
abundance: .
d_gene: .

CDR3nt: TGTGCCAGCACCTCCGGGACCGCTTATGCCGAGCAGTACTTC
CDR3aa: CASTSGTAYAEQYF
v_gene: TRBV2
j_gene: TRBJ2-7
abundance: .
d_gene: .

CDR3nt: TGCGCCAGCAGCCAAGAAAGGGGTGCGGACTATGGCTACACCTTC
CDR3aa: CASSQERGADYGYTF
v_gene: TRBV4-3
j_gene: TRBJ1-2
abundance: .
d_gene: .

CDR3nt: TGTGCCAGCAGTGAATTCATAGGACCTTCACCCCTCCACTTT
CDR3aa: CASSEFIGPSPLHF
v_gene: TRBV25-1
j_gene: TRBJ1-6
abundance: .
d_gene: .

CDR3nt: TGTGCCAGCAGCCAAGTCGGGGGGATCTATGGCTACACCTTC
CDR3aa: CASSQVGGIYGYTF
v_gene: TRBV14
j_gene: TRBJ1-2
abundance: once
d_gene: .

CDR3nt: TGTGCCAGCAGCTTCTACGGGCCGTCCTACGAGCAGTACTTC
CDR3aa: CASSFYGPSYEQYF
v_gene: TRBV4-2
j_gene: TRBJ2-7
abundance: once
d_gene: .

CDR3nt: TGTGCCAGTAGTATTGGCCCGACACCCTATGGCTACACCTTC
CDR3aa: CASSIGPTPYGYTF
v_gene: TRBV19
j_gene: TRBJ1-2
abundance: .
d_gene: .

CDR3nt: TGTGCCAGCAGCCAGAGGGGTCTTGCAGGGGATGAGCAGTTCTTC
CDR3aa: CASSQRGLAGDEQFF
v_gene: TRBV7-9
j_gene: TRBJ2-1
abundance: .
d_gene: .

CDR3nt: TGTGCCAGCGGGGCGCGCACAGATACGCAGTATTTT
CDR3aa: CASGARTDTQYF
v_gene: TRBV7-6
j_gene: TRBJ2-3
abundance: .
d_gene: .

CDR3nt: TGTGCCAGCAGTGAGGCGAGGAACACTGAAGCTTTCTTT
CDR3aa: CASSEARNTEAFF
v_gene: TRBV2
j_gene: TRBJ1-1
abundance: .
d_gene: .

CDR3nt: TGTGCCGGGACAGGGCTCAGGAACACTGAAGCTTTCTTT
CDR3aa: CAGTGLRNTEAFF
v_gene: TRBV6-5
j_gene: TRBJ1-1
abundance: .
d_gene: TRBD1

CDR3nt: TGTGCCAGCAGCCCCTATGGACAGGGAGAGACCCAGTACTTC
CDR3aa: CASSPYGQGETQYF
v_gene: TRBV7-3
j_gene: TRBJ2-5
abundance: .
d_gene: TRBD1

CDR3nt: TGTGCCAGCAGTGAGTCCGGGACCGGGGAGCTGTTTTTT
CDR3aa: CASSESGTGELFF
v_gene: TRBV6-4
j_gene: TRBJ2-2
abundance: .
d_gene: .

CDR3nt: TGTGCCAGCAGCTTAGCCCTAGCGGGGAACTACGAGCAGTACTTC
CDR3aa: CASSLALAGNYEQYF
v_gene: TRBV7-9
j_gene: TRBJ2-7
abundance: once
d_gene: TRBD2

CDR3nt: TGCGCCAGCAGCTACACAGGGTCGGGGGGGACCCAGTACTTC
CDR3aa: CASSYTGSGGTQYF
v_gene: TRBV4-1
j_gene: TRBJ2-5
abundance: .
d_gene: .

CDR3nt: TGTGCCAGCAGCCCTCGGGGCTATGGCTACACCTTC
CDR3aa: CASSPRGYGYTF
v_gene: TRBV7-9
j_gene: TRBJ1-2
abundance: .
d_gene: .

CDR3nt: TGTGCCATCAGGGACAGGGAAGAGACCCAGTACTTC
CDR3aa: CAIRDREETQYF
v_gene: TRBV10-3
j_gene: TRBJ2-5
abundance: .
d_gene: TRBD1

CDR3nt: TGTGCCAGCAGCCAAGATAGGATACACTCCTACGAGCAGTACTTC
CDR3aa: CASSQDRIHSYEQYF
v_gene: TRBV4-2
j_gene: TRBJ2-7
abundance: .
d_gene: .

CDR3nt: TGTGCCAGCTCACGAGGGACGAACACCGGGGAGCTGTTTTTT
CDR3aa: CASSRGTNTGELFF
v_gene: TRBV18
j_gene: TRBJ2-2
abundance: few
d_gene: .

CDR3nt: TGTGCCAGCAGCCGAGACAGGGGAAGTTCACCCCTCCACTTT
CDR3aa: CASSRDRGSSPLHF
v_gene: TRBV6-5
j_gene: TRBJ1-6
abundance: .
d_gene: TRBD1

CDR3nt: TGTGCCAGCAAGAAGTCGGGGCCCGGGGAGCTGTTTTTT
CDR3aa: CASKKSGPGELFF
v_gene: TRBV2
j_gene: TRBJ2-2
abundance: .
d_gene: .

CDR3nt: TGTGCCAGTACCTTCGGACAAGGGGGCGAAGAGACCCAGTACTTC
CDR3aa: CASTFGQGGEETQYF
v_gene: TRBV19
j_gene: TRBJ2-5
abundance: .
d_gene: TRBD1

CDR3nt: TGTGCCAGCAGCTTAGGCTCTACTAATACGCAGTATTTT
CDR3aa: CASSLGSTNTQYF
v_gene: TRBV7-3
j_gene: TRBJ2-3
abundance: .
d_gene: .

CDR3nt: TGCGCCAGCAGTCCGACAGCGGCGAACACTGAAGCTTTCTTT
CDR3aa: CASSPTAANTEAFF
v_gene: TRBV5-1
j_gene: TRBJ1-1
abundance: .
d_gene: .

CDR3nt: TGCGCCAGCAGTGAGTCCGGGACTAGCTTAACAGATACGCAGTATTTT
CDR3aa: CASSESGTSLTDTQYF
v_gene: TRBV10-1
j_gene: TRBJ2-3
abundance: .
d_gene: TRBD2

CDR3nt: TGTGCCAGCAGCCACGAGCGGGGGGGCGCCAATGAGCAGTTCTTC
CDR3aa: CASSHERGGANEQFF
v_gene: TRBV6-4
j_gene: TRBJ2-1
abundance: .
d_gene: TRBD2

CDR3nt: TGTGCCAGCAGTTTGTATAATTCACCCCTCCACTTT
CDR3aa: CASSLYNSPLHF
v_gene: TRBV27
j_gene: TRBJ1-6
abundance: .
d_gene: .

CDR3nt: TGTGCCAGCAGTCCTTTTGCTCAGCCCCAGCATTTT
CDR3aa: CASSPFAQPQHF
v_gene: TRBV28
j_gene: TRBJ1-5
abundance: few
d_gene: .

CDR3nt: TGCAGTGCTTGGGACGGCTACGAGCAGTACTTC
CDR3aa: CSAWDGYEQYF
v_gene: TRBV20-1
j_gene: TRBJ2-7
abundance: .
d_gene: .

CDR3nt: TGTGCCAGTAGTGCTGGACAGGGTCTTGCTCAGCCCCAGCATTTT
CDR3aa: CASSAGQGLAQPQHF
v_gene: TRBV19
j_gene: TRBJ1-5
abundance: .
d_gene: TRBD1

CDR3nt: TGTGCCAGCAAACAGCTTGGCAGTGAAGCTTTCTTT
CDR3aa: CASKQLGSEAFF
v_gene: TRBV12-3/TRBV12-4
j_gene: TRBJ1-1
abundance: .
d_gene: .

CDR3nt: TGCGCCAGCAGCTTGAGGGCTAGCGGGGGGGCATCCGAGCAGTACTTC
CDR3aa: CASSLRASGGASEQYF
v_gene: TRBV5-1
j_gene: TRBJ2-7
abundance: .
d_gene: TRBD2

CDR3nt: TGTGCCAGCAGCGCATCCGGGACAGGGGCCGAGCAGTACTTC
CDR3aa: CASSASGTGAEQYF
v_gene: TRBV5-4
j_gene: TRBJ2-7
abundance: .
d_gene: TRBD1

CDR3nt: TGTGCCAGCAGCCAGCTTACGCAGTATTTT
CDR3aa: CASSQLTQYF
v_gene: TRBV3-1/TRBV3-2
j_gene: TRBJ2-3
abundance: .
d_gene: .

CDR3nt: TGTGCCAGCAGCTTAACTAGCGGGGGGCCCACAGATACGCAGTATTTT
CDR3aa: CASSLTSGGPTDTQYF
v_gene: TRBV7-2
j_gene: TRBJ2-3
abundance: once
d_gene: TRBD2

CDR3nt: TGTGCCAGCAGTTACCCGACAGGGAAGAACACCGGGGAGCTGTTTTTT
CDR3aa: CASSYPTGKNTGELFF
v_gene: TRBV6-5
j_gene: TRBJ2-2
abundance: .
d_gene: TRBD1

CDR3nt: TGTGCCAGCATGCTACAGGGAAACCAGCCCCAGCATTTT
CDR3aa: CASMLQGNQPQHF
v_gene: TRBV6-5
j_gene: TRBJ1-5
abundance: .
d_gene: .

CDR3nt: TGCGCCAGCAGTGTAGGGATCGGATACACCATATATTTT
CDR3aa: CASSVGIGYTIYF
v_gene: TRBV10-1
j_gene: TRBJ1-3
abundance: .
d_gene: .

CDR3nt: TGTGCCAGCAGTTTTTCTCGTCAAAGAGGGGGTTATGAAAAACTGTTTTTT
CDR3aa: CASSFSRQRGGYEKLFF
v_gene: TRBV6-2/TRBV6-3
j_gene: TRBJ1-4
abundance: .
d_gene: .

CDR3nt: TGTGCCAGCAGCCAAGACTGGGGGTCTACGCAGTATTTT
CDR3aa: CASSQDWGSTQYF
v_gene: TRBV14
j_gene: TRBJ2-3
abundance: once
d_gene: .

CDR3nt: TGTGCCAGCAGCCCCCCGGGACTAGGTCTGTTCTTC
CDR3aa: CASSPPGLGLFF
v_gene: TRBV7-3
j_gene: TRBJ2-1
abundance: .
d_gene: TRBD2

CDR3nt: TGTGCCAGCAGTGTCATACGGGACAGCGGTGGCTACACCTTC
CDR3aa: CASSVIRDSGGYTF
v_gene: TRBV6-2/TRBV6-3
j_gene: TRBJ1-2
abundance: .
d_gene: TRBD1

CDR3nt: TGCGCCAGCAGCCAAGGGGGACGGAACACCGGGGAGCTGTTTTTT
CDR3aa: CASSQGGRNTGELFF
v_gene: TRBV4-3
j_gene: TRBJ2-2
abundance: .
d_gene: .

CDR3nt: TGTGCCACCAGTAGGTTGCCAGGGCAGAACACCGGGGAGCTGTTTTTT
CDR3aa: CATSRLPGQNTGELFF
v_gene: TRBV24-1
j_gene: TRBJ2-2
abundance: .
d_gene: .

CDR3nt: TGTGCCAGCTCAACCCAGGGGACGGGAGATTCAGGCTACACCTTC
CDR3aa: CASSTQGTGDSGYTF
v_gene: TRBV18
j_gene: TRBJ1-2
abundance: .
d_gene: .

CDR3nt: TGTGCCTGGACCCAAGGGAGAGGGGGACAGCCCCAGCATTTT
CDR3aa: CAWTQGRGGQPQHF
v_gene: TRBV30
j_gene: TRBJ1-5
abundance: .
d_gene: .

CDR3nt: TGTGCCAGCAGCCGACAGGGGGAGGGGACCCAGTACTTC
CDR3aa: CASSRQGEGTQYF
v_gene: TRBV7-3
j_gene: TRBJ2-5
abundance: .
d_gene: TRBD1